Here is one TCR beta chain with its context. The sample originates from a study of blood T cell repertoires in COVID-19. CDR3 length equals 17 residues. V lost 3 bases to trimming and J lost 8 bases; unmatched junction nucleotides: 11. Germline CDR1 and CDR2: SGHRS and YFSETQ. The assay was immunoSEQ multiplex PCR, and TCRdb's table has in-frame clones only and misses some. The sample includes over 200,000 clones, around 80% of them seen just once. This receptor was taken from a man older than 75 with acute or convalescent COVID-19. The chain carries TRBV5-1 and TRBJ2-2; 12 nucleotides line up with TRBD1. The sample was peripheral blood. The CDR3 DNA is TGCGCCAGCAGCTCCCTCCCGGGACAGGGGGCGTGGGGGGAGCTGTTTTTT. It encodes CASSSLPGQGAWGELFF.